This record concerns one TCR beta chain sequence. This entry comes from a study of blood T cell repertoires in COVID-19. Study at large: The United States, Italy and Spain provided the acute and convalescent COVID-19 samples. T cells, B-cell-depleted T cells, or PBMCs supplied cDNA or gDNA.

Germline CDR1 is KGHSH and CDR2 is LQKENI. Trimming shortened V by 3 bases and J by 4 bases, and 12 bases separated the two germline ends. This CDR3 contains 14 residues. Authors' processing steps: By means of reference gene primer amplification, nucleated cell counts were estimated. Sequencing used immunoSEQ multiplex PCR; TCRdb keeps in-frame clones, though not all of them. V and J calls and clone size follow that table, whereas D and trimming were derived from the DNA. Of about 200,000 clones listed, around 80% were seen once; the top ten hold roughly 6%. Sequenced input: peripheral blood. The source of this sequence is a woman in her 70s with acute or convalescent COVID-19. The chain employs TRBV18 and TRBJ1-1; D is perhaps TRBD1 (5 bases). CDR3 sequence: CASSPGGLGTEAFF. The CDR3 nucleotides are TGTGCCAGCTCACCGGGGGGTCTGGGCACTGAAGCTTTCTTT.